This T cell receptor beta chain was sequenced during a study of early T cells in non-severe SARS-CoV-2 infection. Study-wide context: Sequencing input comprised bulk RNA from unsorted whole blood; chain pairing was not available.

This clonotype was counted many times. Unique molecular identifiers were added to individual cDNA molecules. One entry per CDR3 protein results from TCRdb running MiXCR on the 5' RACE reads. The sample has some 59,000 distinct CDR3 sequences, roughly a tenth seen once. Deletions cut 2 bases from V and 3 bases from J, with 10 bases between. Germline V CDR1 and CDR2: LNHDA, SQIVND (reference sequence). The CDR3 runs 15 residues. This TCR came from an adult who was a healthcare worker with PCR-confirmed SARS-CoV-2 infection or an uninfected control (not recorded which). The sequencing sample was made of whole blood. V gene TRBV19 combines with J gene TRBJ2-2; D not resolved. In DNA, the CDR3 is TGTGCCAGTAGTATATGGGGTGAGGACACCGGGGAGCTGTTTTTT. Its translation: CASSIWGEDTGELFF.